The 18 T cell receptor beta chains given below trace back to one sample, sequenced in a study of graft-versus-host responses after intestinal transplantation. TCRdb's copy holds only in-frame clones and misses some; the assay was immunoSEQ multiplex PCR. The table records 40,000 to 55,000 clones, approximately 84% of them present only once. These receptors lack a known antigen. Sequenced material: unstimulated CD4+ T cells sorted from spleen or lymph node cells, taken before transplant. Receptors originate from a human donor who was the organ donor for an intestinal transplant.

The CDR3 loop reads CASSERDTPYGYTF. CDR3 sequence (DNA): TGTGCCAGCAGTGAAAGGGACACTCCCTATGGCTACACCTTC. This chain joins TRBV2 and TRBJ1-2; D perhaps matches TRBD1 (6 bases). V lost 2 bases and J 4 bases, leaving 11 bases between the germline ends. Per germline, CDR1 SNHLY and CDR2 FYNNEI. The CDR3 is 14 amino acids.

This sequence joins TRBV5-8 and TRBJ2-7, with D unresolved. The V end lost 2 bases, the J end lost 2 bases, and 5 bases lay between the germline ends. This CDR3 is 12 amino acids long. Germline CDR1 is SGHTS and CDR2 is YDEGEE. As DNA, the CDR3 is TGTGCCAGCAGCTTCCAGGCCTACGAGCAGTACTTC. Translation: CASSFQAYEQYF.

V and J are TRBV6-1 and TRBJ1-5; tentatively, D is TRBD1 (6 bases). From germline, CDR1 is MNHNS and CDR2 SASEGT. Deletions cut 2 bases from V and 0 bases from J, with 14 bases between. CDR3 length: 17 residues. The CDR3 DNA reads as TGTGCCAGCAGTGAACGCGAGGGACACTATAGCAATCAGCCCCAGCATTTT. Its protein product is CASSEREGHYSNQPQHF.

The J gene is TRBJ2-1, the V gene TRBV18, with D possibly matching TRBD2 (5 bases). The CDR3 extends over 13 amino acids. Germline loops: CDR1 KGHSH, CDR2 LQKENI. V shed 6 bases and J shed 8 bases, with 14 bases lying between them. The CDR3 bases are TGTGCCAGCTCCCGCACGAGGGCGGATGAGCAGTTCTTC. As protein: CASSRTRADEQFF.

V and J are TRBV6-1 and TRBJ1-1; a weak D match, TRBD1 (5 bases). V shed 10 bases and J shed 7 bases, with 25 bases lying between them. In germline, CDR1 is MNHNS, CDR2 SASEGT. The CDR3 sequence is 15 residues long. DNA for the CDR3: TGTGCCACTCGATATGAGGGACGGCAAAGATTTGAAGCTTTCTTT. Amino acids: CATRYEGRQRFEAFF.

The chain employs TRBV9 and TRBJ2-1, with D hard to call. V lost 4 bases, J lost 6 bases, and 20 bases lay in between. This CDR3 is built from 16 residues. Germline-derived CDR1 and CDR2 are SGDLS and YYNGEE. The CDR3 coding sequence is TGTGCCAGCAGCCTCCGACTTGCGTCCTGGGTCAATGAGCAGTTCTTC. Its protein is CASSLRLASWVNEQFF.

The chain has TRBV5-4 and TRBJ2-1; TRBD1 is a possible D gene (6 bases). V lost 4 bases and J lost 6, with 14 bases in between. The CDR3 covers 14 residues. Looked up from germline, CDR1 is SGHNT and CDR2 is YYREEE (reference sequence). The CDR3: CASSPQGFGNEQFF. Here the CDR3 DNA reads TGTGCCAGCAGCCCCCAGGGGTTCGGCAATGAGCAGTTCTTC.

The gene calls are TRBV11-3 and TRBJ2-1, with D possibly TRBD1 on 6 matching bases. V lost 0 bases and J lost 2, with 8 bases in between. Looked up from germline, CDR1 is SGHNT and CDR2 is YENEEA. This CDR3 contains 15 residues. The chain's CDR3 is CASSLDGTTYNEQFF. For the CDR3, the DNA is TGTGCCAGCAGCTTAGATGGGACAACCTACAATGAGCAGTTCTTC.

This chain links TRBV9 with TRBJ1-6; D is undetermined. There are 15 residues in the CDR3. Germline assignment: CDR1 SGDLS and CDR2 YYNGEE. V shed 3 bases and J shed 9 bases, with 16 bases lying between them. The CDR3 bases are TGTGCCAGCAGCGAGATGGGGAGGGAACGTTCACCCCTCCACTTT. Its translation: CASSEMGRERSPLHF.

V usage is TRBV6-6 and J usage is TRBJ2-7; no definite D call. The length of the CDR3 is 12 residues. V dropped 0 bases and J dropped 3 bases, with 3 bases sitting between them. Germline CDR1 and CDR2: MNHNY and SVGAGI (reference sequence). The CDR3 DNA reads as TGTGCCAGCAGTTACTCCCTCTACGAGCAGTACTTC. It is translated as CASSYSLYEQYF.

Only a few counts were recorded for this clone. CDR3 nucleotide sequence: TGTGCCAGCAGAGGGACAGGGATAGGCTACACCTTC. This gives the protein CASRGTGIGYTF. The chain recombines TRBV2 with TRBJ1-2; 9 bases are shared with TRBD1. J gave up 8 bases and V 6 bases, and 4 bases lay outside the gene matches. Germline V gene data show CDR1 as SNHLY and CDR2 as FYNNEI. The CDR3 spans 12 residues.

The CDR3 loop is CASSLGLGQPQHF. The CDR3 bases are TGCGCCAGCAGCTTGGGGCTCGGCCAGCCCCAGCATTTT. J is TRBJ1-5 and V is TRBV5-1; D call uncertain. The CDR3 extends over 13 amino acids. Per germline, CDR1 SGHRS and CDR2 YFSETQ. Trimming took off 0 bases at V and 7 bases at J, with 8 bases between the two ends. Variable domain in full (rest from reference TRBV5-1 and TRBJ1-5): KAGVTQTPRYLIKTRGQQVTLSCSPISGHRSVSWYQQTPGQGLQFLFEYFSETQRNKGNFPGRFSGRQFSNSRSEMNVSTLELGDSALYLCASSLGLGQPQHFGDGTRLSIL.

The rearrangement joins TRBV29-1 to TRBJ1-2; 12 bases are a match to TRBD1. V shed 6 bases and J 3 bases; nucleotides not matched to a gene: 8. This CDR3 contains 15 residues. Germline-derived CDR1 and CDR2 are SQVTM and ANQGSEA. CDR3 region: CSVEPGQGAYYGYTF. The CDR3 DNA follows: TGCAGCGTGGAGCCGGGACAGGGGGCCTACTATGGCTACACCTTC.

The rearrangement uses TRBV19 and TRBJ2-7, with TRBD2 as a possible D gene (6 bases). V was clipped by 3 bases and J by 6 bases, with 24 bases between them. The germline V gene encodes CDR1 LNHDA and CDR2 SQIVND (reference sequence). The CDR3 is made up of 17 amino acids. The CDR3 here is CASSMGSAVGRSGEQYF. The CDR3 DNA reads TGTGCCAGTAGTATGGGATCTGCGGTAGGGAGGTCGGGCGAGCAGTACTTC.

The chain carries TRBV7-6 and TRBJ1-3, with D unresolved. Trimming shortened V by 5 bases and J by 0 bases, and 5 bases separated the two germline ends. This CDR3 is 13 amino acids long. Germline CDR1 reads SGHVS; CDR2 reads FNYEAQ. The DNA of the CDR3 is TGTGCCAGCAGCCCAAGCTCTGGAAACACCATATATTTT. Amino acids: CASSPSSGNTIYF. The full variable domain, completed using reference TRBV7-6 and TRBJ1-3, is GAGVSQSPRYKVTKRGQDVALRCDPISGHVSLYWYRQALGQGPEFLTYFNYEAQQDKSGLPNDRFSAERPEGSISTLTIQRTEQRDSAMYRCASSPSSGNTIYFGEGSWLTVV.

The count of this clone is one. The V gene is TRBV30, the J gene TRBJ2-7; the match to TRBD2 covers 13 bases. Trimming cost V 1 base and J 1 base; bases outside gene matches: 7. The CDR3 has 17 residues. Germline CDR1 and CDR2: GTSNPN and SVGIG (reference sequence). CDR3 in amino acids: CAWSATRTSGRSYEQYF. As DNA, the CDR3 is TGTGCCTGGAGTGCTACTCGGACTAGCGGGAGATCCTACGAGCAGTACTTC.

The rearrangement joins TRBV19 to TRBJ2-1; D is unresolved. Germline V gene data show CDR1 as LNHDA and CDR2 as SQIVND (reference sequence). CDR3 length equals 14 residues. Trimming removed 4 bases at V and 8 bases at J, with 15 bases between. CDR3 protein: CASSKAITWDEQFF. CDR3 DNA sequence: TGTGCCAGTAGTAAGGCAATAACCTGGGATGAGCAGTTCTTC.

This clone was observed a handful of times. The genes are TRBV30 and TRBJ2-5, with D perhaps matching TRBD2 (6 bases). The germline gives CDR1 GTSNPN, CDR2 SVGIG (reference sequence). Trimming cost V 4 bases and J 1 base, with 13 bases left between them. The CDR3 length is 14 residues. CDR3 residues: CAWTPGTPQETQYF. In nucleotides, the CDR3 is TGTGCCTGGACCCCGGGGACTCCCCAAGAGACCCAGTACTTC. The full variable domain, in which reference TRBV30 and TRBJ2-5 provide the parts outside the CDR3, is SQTIHQWPATLVQPVGSPLSLECTVEGTSNPNLYWYRQAAGRGLQLLFYSVGIGQISSEVPQNLSASRPQDRQFILSSKKLLLSDSGFYLCAWTPGTPQETQYFGPGTRLLVL.